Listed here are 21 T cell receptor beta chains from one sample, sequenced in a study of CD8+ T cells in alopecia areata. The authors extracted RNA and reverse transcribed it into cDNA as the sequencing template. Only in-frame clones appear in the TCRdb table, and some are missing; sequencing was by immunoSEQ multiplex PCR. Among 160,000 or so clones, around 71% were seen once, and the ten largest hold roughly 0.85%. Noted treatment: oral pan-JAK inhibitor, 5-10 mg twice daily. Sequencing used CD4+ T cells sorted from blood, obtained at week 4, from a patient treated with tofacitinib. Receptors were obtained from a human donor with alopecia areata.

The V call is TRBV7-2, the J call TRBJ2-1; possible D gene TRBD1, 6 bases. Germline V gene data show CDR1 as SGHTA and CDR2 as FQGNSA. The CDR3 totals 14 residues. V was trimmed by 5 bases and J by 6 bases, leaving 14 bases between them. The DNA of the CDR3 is TGTGCCAGCAGCCGATCGACAGGTGCCAATGAGCAGTTCTTC. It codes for CASSRSTGANEQFF.

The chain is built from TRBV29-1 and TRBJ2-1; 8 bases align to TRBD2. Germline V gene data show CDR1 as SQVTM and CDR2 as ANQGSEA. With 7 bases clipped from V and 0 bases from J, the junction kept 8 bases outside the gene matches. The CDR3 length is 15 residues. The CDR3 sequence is CSALSSGSSYNEQFF. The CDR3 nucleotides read TGCAGCGCTCTTTCGAGCGGGAGCTCCTACAATGAGCAGTTCTTC.

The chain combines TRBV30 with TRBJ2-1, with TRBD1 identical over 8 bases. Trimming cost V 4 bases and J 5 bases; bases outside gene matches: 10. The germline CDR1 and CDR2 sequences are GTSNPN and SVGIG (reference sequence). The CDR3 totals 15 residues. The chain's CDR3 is CAWNAQGVDNNEQFF. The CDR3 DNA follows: TGTGCCTGGAACGCACAGGGGGTTGATAACAATGAGCAGTTCTTC.

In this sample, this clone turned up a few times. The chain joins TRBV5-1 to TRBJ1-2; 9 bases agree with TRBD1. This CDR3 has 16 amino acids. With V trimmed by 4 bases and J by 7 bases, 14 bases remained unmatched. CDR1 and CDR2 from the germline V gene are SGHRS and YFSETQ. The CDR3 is CASSRLSIQGASGYTF. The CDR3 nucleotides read TGCGCCAGCAGCCGTCTCTCTATACAGGGGGCGAGTGGCTACACCTTC. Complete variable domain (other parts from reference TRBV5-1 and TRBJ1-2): KAGVTQTPRYLIKTRGQQVTLSCSPISGHRSVSWYQQTPGQGLQFLFEYFSETQRNKGNFPGRFSGRQFSNSRSEMNVSTLELGDSALYLCASSRLSIQGASGYTFGSGTRLTVV.

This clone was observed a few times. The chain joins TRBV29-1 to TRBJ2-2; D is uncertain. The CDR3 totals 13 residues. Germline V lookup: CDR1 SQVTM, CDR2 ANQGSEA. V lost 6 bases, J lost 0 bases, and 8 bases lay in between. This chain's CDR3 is CSVAWTNTGELFF. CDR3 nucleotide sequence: TGCAGCGTCGCCTGGACGAACACCGGGGAGCTGTTTTTT.

The CDR3 reads CAWSVWGTYEQYF. For the CDR3, the DNA is TGTGCCTGGAGTGTGTGGGGAACCTACGAGCAGTACTTC. The J gene is TRBJ2-7, the V gene TRBV30; no reliable D call. CDR3 length: 13 amino acids. V shed 0 bases and J shed 2 bases, with 8 bases lying between them. The germline CDR1 and CDR2 sequences are GTSNPN and SVGIG (reference sequence).

The CDR3 nucleotides read TGCGCCAGCAGCCGGACTAGCGGGGGTTACAATGAGCAGTTCTTC. As protein: CASSRTSGGYNEQFF. The V call is TRBV5-1, the J call TRBJ2-1, with 13 bases matching TRBD2. V lost 4 bases and J lost 4; bases outside the gene matches: 2. The V gene's germline CDR1 is SGHRS and CDR2 YFSETQ. The CDR3 length is 15 residues.

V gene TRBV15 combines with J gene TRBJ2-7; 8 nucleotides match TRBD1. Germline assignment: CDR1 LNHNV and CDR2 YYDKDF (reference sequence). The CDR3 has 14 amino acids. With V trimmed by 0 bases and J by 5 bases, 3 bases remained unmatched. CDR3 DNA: TGTGCCACCAGCAGAGATCGGGGACAGGACGAGCAGTACTTC. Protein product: CATSRDRGQDEQYF.

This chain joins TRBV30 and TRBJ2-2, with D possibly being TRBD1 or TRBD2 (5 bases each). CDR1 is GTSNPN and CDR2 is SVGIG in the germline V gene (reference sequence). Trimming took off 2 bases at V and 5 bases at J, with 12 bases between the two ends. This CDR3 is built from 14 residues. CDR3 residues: CAWSHWGRTGELFF. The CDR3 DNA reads TGTGCCTGGAGTCACTGGGGACGGACCGGGGAGCTGTTTTTT.

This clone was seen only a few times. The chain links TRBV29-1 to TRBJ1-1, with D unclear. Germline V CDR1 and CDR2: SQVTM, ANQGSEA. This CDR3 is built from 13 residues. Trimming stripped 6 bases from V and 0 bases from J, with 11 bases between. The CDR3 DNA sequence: TGCAGCGTCGCTCGAATTATGAACACTGAAGCTTTCTTT. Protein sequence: CSVARIMNTEAFF.

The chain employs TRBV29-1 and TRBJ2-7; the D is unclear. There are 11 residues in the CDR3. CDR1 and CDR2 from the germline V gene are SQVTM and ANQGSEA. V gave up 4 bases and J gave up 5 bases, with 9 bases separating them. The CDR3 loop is CSVVVIHEQYF. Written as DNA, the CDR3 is TGCAGCGTTGTGGTTATCCACGAGCAGTACTTC.

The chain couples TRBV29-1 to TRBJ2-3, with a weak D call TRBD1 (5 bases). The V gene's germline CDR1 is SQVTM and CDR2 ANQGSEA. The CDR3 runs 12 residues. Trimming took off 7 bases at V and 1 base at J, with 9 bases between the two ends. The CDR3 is CSGQSGTDTQYF. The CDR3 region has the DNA TGCAGCGGACAGTCTGGCACAGATACGCAGTATTTT.

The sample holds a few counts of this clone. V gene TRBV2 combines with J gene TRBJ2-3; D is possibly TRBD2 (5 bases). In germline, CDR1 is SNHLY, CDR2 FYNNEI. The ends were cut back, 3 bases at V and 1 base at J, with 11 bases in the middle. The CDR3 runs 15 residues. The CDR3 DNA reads TGTGCCAGCAGTGATCAGCGGATTGGCACAGATACGCAGTATTTT. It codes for CASSDQRIGTDTQYF.

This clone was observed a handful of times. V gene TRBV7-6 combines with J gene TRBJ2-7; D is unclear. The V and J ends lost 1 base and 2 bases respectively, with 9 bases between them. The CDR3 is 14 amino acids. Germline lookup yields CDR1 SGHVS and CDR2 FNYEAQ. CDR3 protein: CASSLGFNTYEQYF. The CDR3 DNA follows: TGTGCCAGCAGCTTAGGCTTTAATACCTACGAGCAGTACTTC.

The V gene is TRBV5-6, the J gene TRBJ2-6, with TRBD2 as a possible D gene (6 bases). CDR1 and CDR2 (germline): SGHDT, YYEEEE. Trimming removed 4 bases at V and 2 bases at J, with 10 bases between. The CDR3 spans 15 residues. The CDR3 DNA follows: TGTGCCAGCAGCCGCCCGGGGGCTGGGGCCAACGTCCTGACTTTC. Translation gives CASSRPGAGANVLTF.

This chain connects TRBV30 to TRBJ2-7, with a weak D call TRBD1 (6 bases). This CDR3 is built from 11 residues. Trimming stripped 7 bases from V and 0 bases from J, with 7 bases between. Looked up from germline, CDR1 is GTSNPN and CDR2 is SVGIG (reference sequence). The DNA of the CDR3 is TGTGCCTCGGGACACTCCTACGAGCAGTACTTC. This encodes CASGHSYEQYF.

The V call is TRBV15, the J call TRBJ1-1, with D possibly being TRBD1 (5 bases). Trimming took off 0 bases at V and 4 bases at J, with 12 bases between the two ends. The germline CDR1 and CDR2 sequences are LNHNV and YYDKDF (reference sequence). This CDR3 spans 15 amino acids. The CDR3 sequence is CATSRDGASFTEAFF. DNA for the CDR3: TGTGCCACCAGCAGAGACGGGGCGAGCTTCACTGAAGCTTTCTTT.

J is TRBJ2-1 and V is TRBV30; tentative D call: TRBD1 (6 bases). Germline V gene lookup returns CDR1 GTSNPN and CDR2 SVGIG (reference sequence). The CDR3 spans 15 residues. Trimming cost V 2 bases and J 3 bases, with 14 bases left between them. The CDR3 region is CAWSPQGRFYNEQFF. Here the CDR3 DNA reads TGTGCCTGGAGTCCACAGGGACGGTTCTACAATGAGCAGTTCTTC. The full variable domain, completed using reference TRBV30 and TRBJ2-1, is SQTIHQWPATLVQPVGSPLSLECTVEGTSNPNLYWYRQAAGRGLQLLFYSVGIGQISSEVPQNLSASRPQDRQFILSSKKLLLSDSGFYLCAWSPQGRFYNEQFFGPGTRLTVL.

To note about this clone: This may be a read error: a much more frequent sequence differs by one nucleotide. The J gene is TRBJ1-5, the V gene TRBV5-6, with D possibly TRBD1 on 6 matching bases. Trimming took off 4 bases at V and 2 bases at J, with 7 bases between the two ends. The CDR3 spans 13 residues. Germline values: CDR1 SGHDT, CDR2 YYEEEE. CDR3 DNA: TGTGCCAGCAGCCACAGGGGCAATCAGCCCCAGCATTTT. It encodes CASSHRGNQPQHF. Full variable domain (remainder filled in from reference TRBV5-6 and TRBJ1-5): DAGVTQSPTHLIKTRGQQVTLRCSPKSGHDTVSWYQQALGQGPQFIFQYYEEEERQRGNFPDRFSGHQFPNYSSELNVNALLLGDSALYLCASSHRGNQPQHFGDGTRLSIL.

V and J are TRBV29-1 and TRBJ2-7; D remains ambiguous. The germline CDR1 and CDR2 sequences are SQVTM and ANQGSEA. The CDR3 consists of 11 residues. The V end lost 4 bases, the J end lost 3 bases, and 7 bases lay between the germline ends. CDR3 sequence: CSVGGFYEQYF. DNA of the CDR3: TGCAGCGTTGGGGGTTTCTACGAGCAGTACTTC.

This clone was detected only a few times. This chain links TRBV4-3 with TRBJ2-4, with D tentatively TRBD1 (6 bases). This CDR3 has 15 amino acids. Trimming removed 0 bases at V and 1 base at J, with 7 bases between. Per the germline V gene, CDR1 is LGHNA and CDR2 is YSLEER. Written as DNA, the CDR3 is TGCGCCAGCAGCCAAGACACAGGGGCCAAAAACATTCAGTACTTC. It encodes CASSQDTGAKNIQYF.